This T cell receptor beta chain was identified in a study of blood T cell repertoires in COVID-19. V shed 4 bases and J 3 bases; nucleotides not matched to a gene: 4. There are 14 residues in the CDR3. Looked up from germline, CDR1 is SGHRS and CDR2 is YFSETQ. A few counts support this clone. Only in-frame clones appear in the TCRdb table, and some are missing; sequencing was by immunoSEQ multiplex PCR. The sample lists about 180,000 clones, around 80% seen once, with 10% to 15% in the top ten. This receptor was taken from an elderly woman with COVID-19, enrolled during active disease. Sequencing was done on a sample of peripheral blood. The J gene is TRBJ1-1, the V gene TRBV5-1; 9 bases fit TRBD1. CDR3 coding DNA: TGCGCCAGCAGCCTGGGGACAGGGCACACTGAAGCTTTCTTT. This translates into CASSLGTGHTEAFF.